This TCR beta chain is from a study of sequential checkpoint blockade in melanoma. The wider study: After both sequences, patients received maintenance nivolumab. Matched biopsies came pretreatment and at week 13 for 20 to 25 patients.

Findings and caveats of the study: PD-L1 staining and CD8+ counts, not mutational load, tracked tumor T-cell clonality.

Treatment denoted: randomized to nivolumab then ipilimumab (arm A) or the reverse (arm B). None of the patients previously received DNA-damaging chemotherapy. The CDR3 runs to 16 residues. The ends lost 0 bases at V and 4 bases at J; junction bases unmatched: 4. CDR1 SGHRS and CDR2 YFSETQ come from the germline V gene. As concerns this clone: What it binds is unknown.

Profiled with immunoSEQ multiplex PCR; TCRdb holds only in-frame clones, not every one. The data hold some 8,000 clones, with roughly 28% observed a single time. The V gene is TRBV5-1, the J gene TRBJ2-2, with 9 bases matching TRBD2. The clonotype originates from a human donor with melanoma. Sequences were derived from tumor tissue (inferred from file names), sampled from a patient given nivolumab and ipilimumab in sequence. The CDR3, as DNA: TGCGCCAGCAGCTTGGATAGCGGGAGCGGCACCGGGGAGCTGTTTTTT. Amino acids: CASSLDSGSGTGELFF.